This T cell receptor (beta chain) came from a study of CD8 T cells in ankylosing spondylitis. Concerning this clonotype: Its antigen is as yet unknown.

TCRdb itself ran the 5' RACE reads through MiXCR, one entry per CDR3 protein. The sample lists roughly 670,000 distinct CDR3 sequences; around 20% were seen once. Findings of the study overall: Apparently characteristic of ankylosing spondylitis blood was a TCR beta motif (roughly 8 highly homologous variants).

This sequence originates from a male donor with ankylosing spondylitis. The sequenced sample consisted of blood, either unsorted or a sorted T cell fraction (not recorded which).

The CDR3 reads CASSFLAGVENEQFF. The CDR3, as DNA: TGCGCCAGCAGCTTTCTAGCGGGAGTGGAGAATGAGCAGTTCTTC. V gene TRBV5-1 combines with J gene TRBJ2-1, with 10 bases lining up with TRBD2. The trim removed 2 bases at V and 7 bases at J, leaving 6 bases unmatched. Germline V lookup: CDR1 SGHRS, CDR2 YFSETQ. The CDR3 has 15 residues.